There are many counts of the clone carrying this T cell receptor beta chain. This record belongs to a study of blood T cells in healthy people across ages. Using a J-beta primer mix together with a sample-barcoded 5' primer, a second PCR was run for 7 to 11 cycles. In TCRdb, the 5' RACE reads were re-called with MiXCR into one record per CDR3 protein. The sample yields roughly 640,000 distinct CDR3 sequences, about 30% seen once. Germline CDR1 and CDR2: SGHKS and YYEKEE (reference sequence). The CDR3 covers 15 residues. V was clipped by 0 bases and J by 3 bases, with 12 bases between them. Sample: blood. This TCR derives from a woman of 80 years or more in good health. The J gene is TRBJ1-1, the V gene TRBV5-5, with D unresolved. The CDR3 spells CASSLEVGSHTEAFF. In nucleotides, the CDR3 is TGTGCCAGCAGCTTGGAGGTGGGGTCGCACACTGAAGCTTTCTTT.